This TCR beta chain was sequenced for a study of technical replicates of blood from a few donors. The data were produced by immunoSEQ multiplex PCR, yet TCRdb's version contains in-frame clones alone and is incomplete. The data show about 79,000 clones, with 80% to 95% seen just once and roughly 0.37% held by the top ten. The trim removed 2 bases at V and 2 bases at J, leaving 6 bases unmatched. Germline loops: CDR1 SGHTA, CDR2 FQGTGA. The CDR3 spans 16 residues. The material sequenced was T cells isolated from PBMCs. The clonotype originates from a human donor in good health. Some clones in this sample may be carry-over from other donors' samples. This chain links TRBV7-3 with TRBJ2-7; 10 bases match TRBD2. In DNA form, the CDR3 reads TGTGCCAGCAGCTTAGCTCTAGCGGGAGACCCCTACGAGCAGTACTTC. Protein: CASSLALAGDPYEQYF.